This paragraph covers one T cell receptor beta chain sequence. TCRdb's table, derived via immunoSEQ multiplex PCR, lists solely in-frame clones and lacks some. The sample records about 150,000 clones, about nine tenths being singletons. The data belong to a study of blood T cell repertoires in COVID-19. Trimming removed 3 bases at V and 2 bases at J, with 13 bases between. Germline-derived CDR1 and CDR2 are GTSNPN and SVGIG (reference sequence). This CDR3 has 15 amino acids. Input material: peripheral blood. The sequence was collected from a woman between 65 and 79 years old with acute or convalescent COVID-19. The chain couples TRBV30 to TRBJ2-2; TRBD1 might be the D (6 bases). In DNA form, the CDR3 reads TGTGCCTGGAGAAAAGGGGGTACCAACACCGGGGAGCTGTTTTTT. This encodes CAWRKGGTNTGELFF.